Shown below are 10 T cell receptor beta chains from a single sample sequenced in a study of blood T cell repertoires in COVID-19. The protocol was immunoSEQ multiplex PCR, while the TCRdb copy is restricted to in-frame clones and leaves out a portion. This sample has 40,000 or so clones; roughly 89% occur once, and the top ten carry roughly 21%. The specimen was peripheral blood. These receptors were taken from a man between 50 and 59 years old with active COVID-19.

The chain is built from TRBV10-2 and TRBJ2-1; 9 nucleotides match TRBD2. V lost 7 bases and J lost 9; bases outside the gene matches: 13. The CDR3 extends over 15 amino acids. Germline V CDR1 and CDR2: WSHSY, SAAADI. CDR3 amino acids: CASTRGVAGEVEQFF. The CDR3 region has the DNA TGCGCCAGCACCCGGGGGGTAGCGGGAGAGGTTGAGCAGTTCTTC.

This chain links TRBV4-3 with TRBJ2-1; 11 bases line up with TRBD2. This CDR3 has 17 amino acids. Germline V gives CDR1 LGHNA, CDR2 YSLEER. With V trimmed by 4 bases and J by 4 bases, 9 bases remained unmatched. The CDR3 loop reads CASSPRTSGPGYNEQFF. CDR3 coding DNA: TGCGCCAGCAGCCCTCGGACTAGCGGGCCGGGTTACAATGAGCAGTTCTTC.

CDR3: CASSVRTGTNTEAFF. DNA of the CDR3: TGTGCCAGCAGCGTTAGGACAGGCACTAACACTGAAGCTTTCTTT. The rearrangement joins TRBV11-3 to TRBJ1-1; 7 positions match TRBD1. The ends lost 5 bases at V and 2 bases at J; junction bases unmatched: 8. Germline V lookup: CDR1 SGHNT, CDR2 YENEEA. The CDR3 runs 15 residues.

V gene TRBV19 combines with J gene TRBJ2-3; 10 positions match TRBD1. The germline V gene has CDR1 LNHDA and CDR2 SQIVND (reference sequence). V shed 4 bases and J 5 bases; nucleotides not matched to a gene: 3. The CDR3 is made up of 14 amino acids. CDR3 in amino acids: CASSRQGAIDTQYF. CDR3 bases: TGTGCCAGTAGTAGACAGGGGGCAATAGATACGCAGTATTTT.

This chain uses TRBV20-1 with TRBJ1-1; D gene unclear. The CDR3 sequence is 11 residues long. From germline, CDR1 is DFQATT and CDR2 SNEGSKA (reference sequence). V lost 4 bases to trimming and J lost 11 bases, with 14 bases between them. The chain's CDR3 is CSATLSAEAFF. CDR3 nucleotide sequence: TGCAGTGCTACTCTGAGCGCGGAGGCTTTCTTT.

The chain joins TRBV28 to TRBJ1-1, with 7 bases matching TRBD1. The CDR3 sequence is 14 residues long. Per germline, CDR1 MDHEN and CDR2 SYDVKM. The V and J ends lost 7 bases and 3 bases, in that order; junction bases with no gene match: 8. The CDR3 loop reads CASITRQGDTEAFF. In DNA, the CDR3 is TGTGCCAGCATCACACGACAGGGTGACACTGAAGCTTTCTTT. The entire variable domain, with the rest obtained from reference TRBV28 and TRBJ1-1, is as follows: DVKVTQSSRYLVKRTGEKVFLECVQDMDHENMFWYRQDPGLGLRLIYFSYDVKMKEKGDIPEGYSVSREKKERFSLILESASTNQTSMYLCASITRQGDTEAFFGQGTRLTVV.

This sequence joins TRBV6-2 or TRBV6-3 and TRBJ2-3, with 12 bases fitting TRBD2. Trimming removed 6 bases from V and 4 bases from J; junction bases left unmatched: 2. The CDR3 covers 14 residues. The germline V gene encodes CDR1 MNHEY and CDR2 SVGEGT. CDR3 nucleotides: TGTGCCAGCAGCCGACTAGCGGGAGCAGATACGCAGTATTTT. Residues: CASSRLAGADTQYF.

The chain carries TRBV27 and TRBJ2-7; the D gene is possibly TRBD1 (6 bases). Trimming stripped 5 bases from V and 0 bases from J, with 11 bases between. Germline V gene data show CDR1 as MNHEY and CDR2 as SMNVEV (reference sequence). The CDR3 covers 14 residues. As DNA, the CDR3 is TGTGCCAGCAGTACAGGACAGAGCTCCTACGAGCAGTACTTC. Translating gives CASSTGQSSYEQYF.

The CDR3 sequence: CASSTYTEAFF. CDR3 bases: TGTGCCAGCAGCACATACACTGAAGCTTTCTTT. V is TRBV7-9 and J is TRBJ1-1; D unresolved. Between the trimmed V and J ends, which lost 5 bases and 3 bases, there was a span of 4 bases. Germline V gene sequence: CDR1 SEHNR, CDR2 FQNEAQ (reference sequence). The CDR3 runs to 11 residues.

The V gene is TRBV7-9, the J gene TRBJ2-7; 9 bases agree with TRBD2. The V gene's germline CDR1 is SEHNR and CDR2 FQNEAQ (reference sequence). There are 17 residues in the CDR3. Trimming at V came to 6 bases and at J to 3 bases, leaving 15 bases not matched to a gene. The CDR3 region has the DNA TGTGCCAGCAGTCCAAGGGACCCAGCGGGAGGAAACTACGAGCAGTACTTC. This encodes CASSPRDPAGGNYEQYF.